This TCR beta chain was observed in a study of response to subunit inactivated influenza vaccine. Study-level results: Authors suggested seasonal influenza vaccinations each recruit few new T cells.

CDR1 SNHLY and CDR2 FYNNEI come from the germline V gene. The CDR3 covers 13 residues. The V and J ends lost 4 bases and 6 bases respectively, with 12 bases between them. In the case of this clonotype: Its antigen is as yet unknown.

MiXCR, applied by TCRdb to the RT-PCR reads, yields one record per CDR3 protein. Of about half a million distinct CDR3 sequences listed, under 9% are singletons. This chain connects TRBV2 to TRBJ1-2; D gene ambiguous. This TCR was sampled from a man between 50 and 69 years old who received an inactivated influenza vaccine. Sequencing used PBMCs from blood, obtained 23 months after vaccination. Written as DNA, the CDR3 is TGTGCCAGCAGTGGTGACTTAAGACATGGCTACACCTTC. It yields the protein CASSGDLRHGYTF.